Listed below are T cell receptor beta chains from one sample, sequenced in a study of metastatic and nonmetastatic thyroid tumors. Through MiXCR, TCRdb re-clonotyped the PCR reads. Among about 59,000 clones listed, 25% to 35% were seen once. Sequenced input: blood. These receptor sequences come from a female donor with papillary thyroid cancer or a benign thyroid nodule (not recorded which). Some clones in this sample may be carry-over from other donors' samples. Each CDR3 is given with its conserved first and last residue. D genes are given only for firm matches. The size of a clone is reported for some rows only, either as once, few or many, or as a class for expanded clones.

cdr3_aa cdr3_nt j_call clone_size v_call d_call
CASSGRRGESYNEQFF TGTGCCAGCAGTGGGCGACGAGGGGAATCCTACAATGAGCAGTTCTTC TRBJ2-1 few TRBV6-1 NA
CASSYKAEGSDTQYF TGTGCCAGCAGTTACAAAGCGGAGGGGTCAGATACGCAGTATTTT TRBJ2-3 few TRBV6-2/TRBV6-3 NA
CASSWRAFYNEQFF TGTGCCAGCAGTTGGCGGGCCTTTTACAATGAGCAGTTCTTC TRBJ2-1 NA TRBV6-5 NA
CASSVGGRYEQYF TGTGCCAGCTCGGTTGGGGGTAGGTACGAGCAGTACTTC TRBJ2-7 NA TRBV12-3/TRBV12-4 NA
CASSPGSLSEQGGGYTF TGTGCCAGCAGTCCCGGGTCCCTCTCTGAACAGGGTGGTGGCTACACCTTC TRBJ1-2 NA TRBV28 NA
CASSRTSGNPSGDTQYF TGTGCCAGCAGCCGGACTAGCGGGAATCCATCGGGGGATACGCAGTATTTT TRBJ2-3 few TRBV12-3/TRBV12-4 TRBD2
CATSGTAGQGTYNEQFF TGTGCCACCAGTGGAACGGCGGGACAGGGTACCTACAATGAGCAGTTCTTC TRBJ2-1 many TRBV24-1 TRBD1
CASSPDTSTDTQYF TGTGCCAGCAGTCCTGACACAAGCACAGATACGCAGTATTTT TRBJ2-3 few TRBV2 NA
CASSSSGISYNEQFF TGCGCCAGCAGCTCTAGCGGGATTTCCTACAATGAGCAGTTCTTC TRBJ2-1 NA TRBV5-1 TRBD2
CASRGQGMDGYTF TGTGCCAGCAGGGGACAGGGGATGGATGGCTACACCTTC TRBJ1-2 few TRBV27 TRBD1
CASSPGPEGKPQHF TGTGCCAGCAGTCCGGGTCCCGAAGGTAAGCCCCAGCATTTT TRBJ1-5 NA TRBV6-1 NA
CASSLGAQGSGANVLTF TGCGCCAGCAGCTTGGGCGCCCAGGGCTCTGGGGCCAACGTCCTGACTTTC TRBJ2-6 few TRBV5-1 NA
CASSLLGDRDEKLFF TGTGCCAGCAGCTTGCTTGGGGATCGCGATGAAAAACTGTTTTTT TRBJ1-4 NA TRBV5-6 NA
CASGQQGGEQYF TGTGCCAGCGGACAACAGGGAGGAGAGCAGTACTTC TRBJ2-7 many TRBV3-1 NA